This TCR beta chain was identified in a study of glioma-infiltrating T cells. Points from the study as a whole: Only very few CDR3 sequences appeared in both tissue and blood. Non-neoplastic patients had below-expected tissue-blood divergence, while all gliomas exceeded expectation.

V was clipped by 0 bases and J by 6 bases, with 6 bases between them. The CDR3 extends over 13 amino acids. Germline V CDR1 and CDR2: LNHDA, SQIVND (reference sequence). Using RNA template, CDR3s of TCR alpha and beta were amplified with iRepertoire arm-PCR. For one-step reverse transcription and amplification, roughly 95-450 ng of tissue mRNA or PBMC total RNA was used. TCRdb re-analysed the multiplex PCR reads in MiXCR, keeping a single row per CDR3 protein. The table includes under 150,000 distinct CDR3 sequences, about 39% detected once. Note on this clonotype: Its antigen remains unidentified.

V is TRBV19 and J is TRBJ2-4, with D perhaps assigned TRBD1 or TRBD2 (5 bases each). The sequenced sample consisted of glioma tissue, nonneoplastic brain tissue, or PBMCs (not recorded which). The TCR originated in a human donor with low-grade glioma or glioblastoma, undergoing nonglioma brain surgery, or in good health (not recorded which). CDR3 sequence reads: CASSIEGTNIQYF. The CDR3 nucleotides read TGTGCCAGTAGTATAGAGGGGACAAACATTCAGTACTTC.